This T cell receptor beta chain comes out of a study of blood T cell repertoires in COVID-19. Looked up from germline, CDR1 is LGHDT and CDR2 is YNNKEL (reference sequence). The CDR3 loop spans 16 amino acids. V was clipped by 4 bases and J by 3 bases; unmatched bases: 11. Measured with immunoSEQ multiplex PCR; TCRdb has only the in-frame clones, and not every one. The data contain a few hundred thousand clones, roughly 88% of them singletons. The clonotype originates from a woman aged 45-65 years with acute COVID-19. The sample comprised PBMCs or T cells enriched from blood (not recorded which). The chain couples TRBV3-1 (or the pseudogene TRBV3-2) to TRBJ1-1; TRBD1 agrees at 7 bases. CDR3 sequence: CASSPLRQGGYTEAFF. CDR3 coding DNA: TGTGCCAGCAGCCCGCTCAGACAGGGTGGGTACACTGAAGCTTTCTTT.